Listed here are 25 T cell receptor beta chains from one sample, sequenced in a study of blood T cell repertoires in COVID-19. Clones were sequenced by immunoSEQ multiplex PCR, and TCRdb holds only the in-frame ones, with some missing. The repertoire holds 75,000 to 100,000 clones, with approximately 90% as singletons. The source material was peripheral blood. The receptors were sampled from a human donor in a cohort sampled during active COVID-19.

The V gene is TRBV12-5, the J gene TRBJ1-5; no clear D gene. V was clipped by 1 base and J by 5 bases, with 6 bases between them. Germline V gives CDR1 LGHNT, CDR2 FRNRAP. The CDR3 runs 13 residues. The CDR3 DNA reads TGTGCTAGTGGTTTGGCGAGGGATCAGCCCCAGCATTTT. Protein sequence: CASGLARDQPQHF.

The rearrangement joins TRBV9 to TRBJ1-2, with 9 bases identical to TRBD1. J gave up 4 bases and V 4 bases, and 11 bases lay outside the gene matches. Germline V gene lookup returns CDR1 SGDLS and CDR2 YYNGEE. This CDR3 contains 16 residues. CDR3 in DNA: TGTGCCAGCAGCCCAATTCCGGGACAGGGATTCTATGGCTACACCTTC. Protein product: CASSPIPGQGFYGYTF.

The J gene is TRBJ2-7, the V gene TRBV4-1; a possible D gene is TRBD1 (5 bases). Germline-derived CDR1 and CDR2 are MGHRA and YSYEKL. V lost 4 bases to trimming and J lost 4 bases, with 11 bases between them. This CDR3 spans 13 amino acids. The CDR3: CASSLEGAYEQYF. CDR3 sequence (DNA): TGCGCCAGCAGCCTCGAAGGGGCTTACGAGCAGTACTTC.

The chain links TRBV5-6 to TRBJ1-1, with D tentatively TRBD1 (6 bases). The germline V gene encodes CDR1 SGHDT and CDR2 YYEEEE. The CDR3 runs 15 residues. Trimming removed 1 base at V and 5 bases at J, with 15 bases between. The chain's CDR3 is CASSLYQGRWTEAFF. CDR3 nucleotides: TGTGCCAGCAGCTTGTATCAGGGGCGCTGGACTGAAGCTTTCTTT.

The chain carries TRBV30 and TRBJ2-4; possible D gene TRBD1, 6 bases. Germline CDR1 is GTSNPN and CDR2 is SVGIG (reference sequence). V lost 4 bases and J 0 bases, leaving 10 bases between the germline ends. The CDR3 extends over 14 amino acids. CDR3 region: CAWTGALAKNIQYF. DNA for the CDR3: TGTGCCTGGACAGGGGCGCTAGCCAAAAACATTCAGTACTTC. Full variable domain (outside the CDR3, taken from reference TRBV30 and TRBJ2-4): SQTIHQWPATLVQPVGSPLSLECTVEGTSNPNLYWYRQAAGRGLQLLFYSVGIGQISSEVPQNLSASRPQDRQFILSSKKLLLSDSGFYLCAWTGALAKNIQYFGAGTRLSVL.

The rearrangement links TRBV27 to TRBJ1-1, with 8 nucleotides matching TRBD1. The CDR3 contains 15 residues. Germline trimming cut 5 bases from V and 4 bases from J; bases unmatched to any gene: 9. CDR1 and CDR2 from the germline V gene are MNHEY and SMNVEV (reference sequence). The CDR3 nucleotides read TGTGCCAGCAGTACCCGGACAGGGATAGCCACTGAAGCTTTCTTT. Residues: CASSTRTGIATEAFF.

The genes are TRBV7-2 and TRBJ2-1; D is uncertain. The length of the CDR3 is 11 residues. V lost 0 bases and J lost 9, with 3 bases in between. The germline V gene has CDR1 SGHTA and CDR2 FQGNSA. DNA for the CDR3: TGTGCCAGCAGCTTAGCTCTTGAGCAGTTCTTC. It is translated as CASSLALEQFF.

This clone was picked up many times. This chain uses TRBV19 with TRBJ1-1; 7 bases are shared with TRBD1. The CDR3 runs 14 residues. The V gene's germline CDR1 is LNHDA and CDR2 SQIVND (reference sequence). J lost 5 bases, V lost 5 bases, and 8 bases had no gene match. CDR3 coding DNA: TGTGCCAGTAGTCTTGGGACAGAGAGAACTGAAGCTTTCTTT. It codes for CASSLGTERTEAFF.

The sample holds a few counts of this clone. CDR3 residues: CASSRGSGGTLYNEQFF. The CDR3 nucleotides read TGTGCCAGCAGCCGGGGTAGCGGAGGGACCCTGTACAATGAGCAGTTCTTC. The J gene is TRBJ2-1, the V gene TRBV7-2; the D gene is possibly TRBD2 (6 bases). The CDR3 spans 17 residues. CDR1 and CDR2 from the germline V gene are SGHTA and FQGNSA. Trimming took off 5 bases at V and 4 bases at J, with 21 bases between the two ends.

The chain recombines TRBV6-6 with TRBJ1-2, with 9 positions matching TRBD1. The V gene end was trimmed by 6 bases and the J gene end by 4 bases; junction bases not matched to a gene: 12. The germline V gene encodes CDR1 MNHNY and CDR2 SVGAGI (reference sequence). This CDR3 is built from 16 residues. The DNA for the CDR3 is TGTGCCAGCAGGGGCAGAGGGACAGGGCGGGGCTATGGCTACACCTTC. Translating it yields CASRGRGTGRGYGYTF.

This rearrangement joins TRBV12-3 or TRBV12-4 to TRBJ1-5; D is uncertain. The CDR3 runs to 13 residues. The V end was cut by 4 bases, the J end by 9 bases, with 13 bases between. CDR3 protein: CASSYEARRPQHF. In nucleotides, the CDR3 is TGTGCCAGCAGTTATGAAGCGCGGCGGCCCCAGCATTTT.

This clone was picked up a small number of times. The rearrangement links TRBV28 to TRBJ1-1; D remains ambiguous. This CDR3 comprises 15 residues. V lost 4 bases and J 2 bases, leaving 14 bases between the germline ends. The germline CDR1 and CDR2 sequences are MDHEN and SYDVKM. The CDR3 loop reads CASSSYPITNTEAFF. For the CDR3, the DNA is TGTGCCAGCAGTTCCTATCCCATTACTAACACTGAAGCTTTCTTT.

DNA for the CDR3: TGTGCCAGCAGCAAGGACAGAACCCACACAGATACGCAGTATTTT. This encodes CASSKDRTHTDTQYF. J is TRBJ2-3 and V is TRBV7-2, with D perhaps TRBD1 (6 bases). Trimming removed 5 bases at V and 2 bases at J, with 14 bases between. The CDR3 sequence is 15 residues long. Germline values: CDR1 SGHTA, CDR2 FQGNSA.

A single count supports this clone. The rearrangement links TRBV15 to TRBJ1-2; TRBD1 is a possible D gene (5 bases). CDR3 length: 14 amino acids. Trimming left V 1 base short and J 5 bases short, with 11 bases between. The germline CDR1 and CDR2 sequences are LNHNV and YYDKDF (reference sequence). This chain's CDR3 is CATSRGGTQYGYTF. The CDR3 bases are TGTGCCACCAGCAGAGGCGGGACTCAGTATGGCTACACCTTC.

The chain employs TRBV5-4 and TRBJ1-1, with 7 positions matching TRBD1. From germline, CDR1 is SGHNT and CDR2 YYREEE (reference sequence). The CDR3 totals 13 residues. V was pared by 5 bases and J by 1 base, with 2 bases of the junction left unmatched. The CDR3 loop reads CASRGQENTEAFF. The CDR3 nucleotides are TGTGCCAGCAGAGGACAGGAGAACACTGAAGCTTTCTTT.

J is TRBJ2-2 and V is TRBV11-2; possible D gene TRBD2, 5 bases. This CDR3 is built from 15 residues. Trimming left V 10 bases short and J 4 bases short, with 19 bases between. The germline gives CDR1 SGHAT, CDR2 FQNNGV. The CDR3 reads CAIPRVAAVTGELFF. CDR3 in DNA: TGTGCCATCCCGCGGGTAGCCGCGGTCACCGGGGAGCTGTTTTTT.

J is TRBJ1-1 and V is TRBV30; D ambiguous. Trimming removed 0 bases at V and 9 bases at J, with 11 bases between. Per the germline V gene, CDR1 is GTSNPN and CDR2 is SVGIG (reference sequence). The CDR3 contains 12 residues. The CDR3 protein is CAWSVVRRKAFF. CDR3 coding DNA: TGTGCCTGGAGTGTAGTGCGGAGGAAAGCTTTCTTT.

The chain combines TRBV5-5 with TRBJ2-4; a possible D gene is TRBD1 (6 bases). The CDR3 is 14 residues long. Trimming left V 2 bases short and J 8 bases short, with 14 bases between. Germline lookup yields CDR1 SGHKS and CDR2 YYEKEE (reference sequence). Here the CDR3 reads CASSFTGMADIQYF. CDR3 DNA: TGTGCCAGCAGCTTCACAGGGATGGCGGACATTCAGTACTTC.

V usage is TRBV28 and J usage is TRBJ2-1, with a tentative D call TRBD2 (6 bases). Germline assignment: CDR1 MDHEN and CDR2 SYDVKM. The CDR3 runs to 15 residues. The germline V and J ends were trimmed by 6 bases and 8 bases, with 20 bases remaining between them. The CDR3 protein is CASSPPGGFNDEQFF. CDR3 nucleotide sequence: TGTGCCAGCAGCCCCCCCGGGGGTTTTAACGATGAGCAGTTCTTC. Together with reference TRBV28 and TRBJ2-1, the CDR3 gives the full variable domain: DVKVTQSSRYLVKRTGEKVFLECVQDMDHENMFWYRQDPGLGLRLIYFSYDVKMKEKGDIPEGYSVSREKKERFSLILESASTNQTSMYLCASSPPGGFNDEQFFGPGTRLTVL.

As DNA, the CDR3 is TGTGCCAGCAGCATTCTCAGGGGTAACACTGAAGCTTTCTTT. This encodes CASSILRGNTEAFF. The chain recombines TRBV14 with TRBJ1-1; possibly TRBD1 for D (6 bases). The V end lost 5 bases, the J end lost 2 bases, and 12 bases lay between the germline ends. In germline, CDR1 is SGHDN, CDR2 FVKESK. The length of the CDR3 is 14 residues.

The rearrangement links TRBV19 to TRBJ1-2; D ambiguous. CDR3 length: 14 amino acids. Trimming took off 5 bases at V and 0 bases at J, with 10 bases between the two ends. Germline V lookup: CDR1 LNHDA, CDR2 SQIVND (reference sequence). CDR3 in DNA: TGTGCCAGTAGTCCGGGTGGATCTAACTATGGCTACACCTTC. Protein: CASSPGGSNYGYTF.

This chain connects TRBV13 to TRBJ2-1; TRBD1 might be the D (6 bases). CDR3 length equals 15 residues. Germline V gene sequence: CDR1 PRHDT, CDR2 FYEKMQ (reference sequence). V lost 8 bases, J lost 4 bases, and 18 bases lay in between. The CDR3 region is CASSHTGLSYNEQFF. In nucleotides, the CDR3 is TGTGCCAGCTCCCACACAGGGTTATCTTACAATGAGCAGTTCTTC.

This clone occurred once. The chain has TRBV10-2 and TRBJ2-2; perhaps TRBD1 as D (5 bases). V was cut by 8 bases and J by 3 bases, with 13 bases left in between. Germline CDR1 WSHSY, CDR2 SAAADI. There are 14 residues in the CDR3. The CDR3 loop is CASRPGADTGELFF. DNA for the CDR3: TGCGCCAGCCGGCCTGGGGCGGACACCGGGGAGCTGTTTTTT.

The chain joins TRBV27 to TRBJ1-6, with D unresolved. The germline V gene encodes CDR1 MNHEY and CDR2 SMNVEV (reference sequence). The ends were cut back, 8 bases at V and 7 bases at J, with 12 bases in the middle. This CDR3 has 13 residues. The CDR3 protein is CASQPGLNSPLHF. The CDR3 coding sequence is TGTGCCAGCCAGCCGGGGTTAAATTCACCCCTCCACTTT.

The chain carries TRBV5-1 and TRBJ1-4; unclear D gene. The CDR3 loop spans 13 amino acids. V lost 0 bases to trimming and J lost 8 bases, with 8 bases between them. CDR1 and CDR2 (germline): SGHRS, YFSETQ. CDR3 in DNA: TGCGCCAGCAGCTTGGGCCCGGGGGAAAAACTGTTTTTT. Residues: CASSLGPGEKLFF.